The 9 T cell receptor beta chains below all came from one sample that was sequenced in a study of shared clonotypes between healthy human individuals. Sequencing used immunoSEQ multiplex PCR; TCRdb keeps in-frame clones, though not all of them. The sample carries 75,000 to 100,000 clones, approximately 51% recorded once. Sequencing input: PBMCs. These receptors were taken from a woman between 40 and 55 years old in good health. Some clones in this sample may be carry-over from other donors' samples.

In its sample, this clone was seen many times. This chain uses TRBV5-1 with TRBJ1-2; D is unclear. Germline CDR1 reads SGHRS; CDR2 reads YFSETQ. This CDR3 has 9 amino acids. Trimming removed 8 bases at V and 8 bases at J, with 7 bases between. CDR3 in amino acids: CARDDGYTF. The CDR3 DNA sequence: TGCGCCAGAGACGACGGCTACACCTTC. Supplemented by reference TRBV5-1 and TRBJ1-2, the full variable domain reads KAGVTQTPRYLIKTRGQQVTLSCSPISGHRSVSWYQQTPGQGLQFLFEYFSETQRNKGNFPGRFSGRQFSNSRSEMNVSTLELGDSALYLCARDDGYTFGSGTRLTVV.

The chain is built from TRBV29-1 and TRBJ2-7; weak D call: TRBD2 (5 bases). CDR1 is SQVTM, CDR2 ANQGSEA, per germline. This CDR3 has 16 amino acids. V shed 1 base and J shed 0 bases, with 16 bases lying between them. The CDR3 coding sequence is TGCAGCGTTGAAGGGACGGCGGGCACCCACTCCTACGAGCAGTACTTC. Translated: CSVEGTAGTHSYEQYF.

This clone came up a few times. V is TRBV18 and J is TRBJ2-1; D is undetermined. Trimming removed 0 bases at V and 9 bases at J, with 9 bases between. There are 13 residues in the CDR3. Germline V gene lookup returns CDR1 KGHSH and CDR2 LQKENI. In DNA, the CDR3 is TGTGCCAGCTCACCACCCGAGGCGGCTGAGCAGTTCTTC. Residues: CASSPPEAAEQFF.

The chain is built from TRBV30 and TRBJ2-7, with 7 nucleotides matching TRBD2. The V segment lost 8 bases and the J segment 4 bases; nucleotides outside the gene matches: 14. From germline, CDR1 is GTSNPN and CDR2 SVGIG (reference sequence). The CDR3 contains 14 residues. DNA for the CDR3: TGTGCCAGTAACACGGGAGGCCCCCGATACGAGCAGTACTTC. The encoded protein is CASNTGGPRYEQYF.

In this sample, this clone turned up once. The rearrangement links TRBV5-1 to TRBJ2-1; no firm D call. Germline values: CDR1 SGHRS, CDR2 YFSETQ. V was shortened by 2 bases and J by 5 bases, with 8 bases between the two germline ends. The CDR3 is made up of 13 amino acids. The CDR3 protein is CASSLVSHNEQFF. The CDR3 region has the DNA TGCGCCAGCAGCTTAGTTAGTCACAATGAGCAGTTCTTC.

The chain joins TRBV27 to TRBJ2-7; D is possibly TRBD1 or TRBD2 (5 bases each). The CDR3 runs to 16 residues. The V end lost 7 bases, the J end lost 6 bases, and 25 bases lay between the germline ends. Germline V CDR1 and CDR2: MNHEY, SMNVEV (reference sequence). In DNA, the CDR3 is TGTGCCAGCACCACTAGGGGACGGCTAGCAGGTTCCGAGCAGTACTTC. Translation: CASTTRGRLAGSEQYF.

This clone has at least ten counts. The chain joins TRBV28 to TRBJ2-5; 11 bases map to TRBD2. Germline loops: CDR1 MDHEN, CDR2 SYDVKM. V lost 3 bases to trimming and J lost 5 bases; unmatched junction nucleotides: 14. CDR3 length: 18 amino acids. CDR3 in DNA: TGTGCCAGCAGTTTGGGCTTAAAAAGACTAGCGGGGAGGGAGACCCAGTACTTC. Translating gives CASSLGLKRLAGRETQYF.

This clone has a count of ten or more. The sample carries other DNA sequences with the same CDR3. The CDR3 DNA is TGTGCCAGCTCATCCATAGCGGGAGTTGGAGAGACCCAGTACTTC. Its protein product is CASSSIAGVGETQYF. The rearrangement uses TRBV18 and TRBJ2-5; TRBD2 agrees at 9 bases. The V gene's germline CDR1 is KGHSH and CDR2 LQKENI. With V trimmed by 5 bases and J by 4 bases, 8 bases remained unmatched. This CDR3 spans 15 amino acids.

V is TRBV27 and J is TRBJ2-5; tentatively, D is TRBD1 or TRBD2 (5 bases each). This CDR3 region has 12 residues. Trimming stripped 4 bases from V and 9 bases from J, with 12 bases between. Per germline, CDR1 MNHEY and CDR2 SMNVEV (reference sequence). CDR3 protein: CASSSQGTSQYF. Written as DNA, the CDR3 is TGTGCCAGCAGTTCCCAAGGGACGTCCCAGTACTTC.